This entry features one T cell receptor (beta chain) sequence. Profiling relied on immunoSEQ multiplex PCR, and the TCRdb table lists in-frame clones only, not all of them. Of a few hundred thousand clones detected, roughly 86% appear once; the ten largest clones hold approximately 7.2%. The CDR3 is 13 amino acids. V lost 2 bases and J lost 8, with 12 bases in between. Germline V gene lookup returns CDR1 SGHTA and CDR2 FQGNSA. The data stem from a study of blood T cell repertoires in COVID-19. The chain is built from TRBV7-2 and TRBJ1-2; no firm D call. This clonotype was sampled from a woman between 70 and 85 years old with active or convalescent COVID-19. Specimen: peripheral blood. The DNA for the CDR3 is TGTGCCAGCAGCTTAAGGCGAGCGGGGGGCTACACCTTC. It specifies CASSLRRAGGYTF.